This is a list of T cell receptor beta chains from one sample in a study of lymphopenia after photon versus proton radiotherapy. Method: immunoSEQ multiplex PCR; TCRdb's copy keeps in-frame clones and lacks some. The data show some 170,000 clones, roughly nine tenths seen once. Source: peripheral blood, taken from a patient treated with photon-based radiotherapy. These receptors came from a man aged 50 to 60 with gastric cancer. CDR3s leave out the opening cysteine and the closing phenylalanine or tryptophan. The order of the fields is V gene, J gene, CDR3 protein.

TRBV5-5	TRBJ2-3	ASSLARVGADTQY
TRBV5-1	TRBJ1-4	ASSLGFGGALEKLF
TRBV19	TRBJ2-1	ASSDQGVRQF
TRBV6-5	TRBJ1-2	ASSPGRAYYGYT
TRBV27	TRBJ1-2	ASSQGPNYGYT
TRBV30	TRBJ1-5	AWSSGWVEPQH
TRBV28	TRBJ1-5	ASRTTGTTFSNQPQH
TRBV5-6	TRBJ1-1	ASSGGTGSTEAF
TRBV7-8	TRBJ1-5	ASSLALGNQPQH
TRBV7-9	TRBJ2-1	ASSLLQGLGNEQF
TRBV18	TRBJ2-7	ASSPGVKIEQY
TRBV10-2	TRBJ1-5	ASSVKGGPNQPQH
TRBV29-1	TRBJ2-3	SALVADTQY
TRBV21-1	TRBJ1-5	ASSKTLSGDSNQPQH
TRBV5-1	TRBJ1-4	ASSSSGPNEKLF
TRBV29-1	TRBJ1-4	SVAREPFYEKLF
TRBV2	TRBJ2-1	ASSARQLAGDNEQF
TRBV19	TRBJ2-5	ASSTTDQETQY
TRBV30	TRBJ1-6	AWSLTVNSPLH
TRBV10-3	TRBJ2-7	AIRTGDTPYEQY
TRBV9	TRBJ1-2	ASSVTGVASYGYT
TRBV6-5	TRBJ1-2	ASSYRGRNYGYT
TRBV6-1	TRBJ1-1	ASSVSDRGLENTEAF
TRBV30	TRBJ1-1	AWSVLQGNTEAF
TRBV5-1	TRBJ2-3	ASSLGGTRQLDTQY
TRBV7-9	TRBJ1-5	ASSYSNQPQH
TRBV6-5	TRBJ2-7	ASSRTSGSSYEQY
TRBV12-5	TRBJ1-2	ASGLNRDRGGYT
TRBV30	TRBJ1-3	AWGDSGNTIY
TRBV4-1	TRBJ2-7	ASSPLGRQSSYEQY
TRBV5-1	TRBJ1-4	ASRTGRTNEKLF
TRBV7-3	TRBJ2-2	ASSLDSRGNTGELF
TRBV30	TRBJ2-7	AWSSGTGPYEQY
TRBV23-1	TRBJ2-7	ALGTRYFFSYEQY
TRBV7-8	TRBJ2-1	ASSLVAGGPRLYSYNEQF
TRBV11-3	TRBJ2-3	ASSRIAGTDTQY
TRBV28	TRBJ2-7	ASSLRANSGRPLRLHVIGQY
TRBV7-2	TRBJ2-1	ASSRRLLAAYNEQF
TRBV19	TRBJ2-7	ASSPGPGEQY
TRBV9	TRBJ2-1	ASSVEGFSSYNEQF
TRBV27	TRBJ1-2	ASSFRNNYGYT
TRBV2	TRBJ1-2	ASSGDYGYT
TRBV4-1	TRBJ2-1	ASSQGVGSYNEQF
TRBV13	TRBJ2-2	ASSLRDRAGGELF